This passage covers 25 T cell receptor beta chains from one sample sequenced in a study of CD4+ T cells in melanoma. The table came from immunoSEQ multiplex PCR; TCRdb's copy has only in-frame clones and leaves some out. The top ten clones hold approximately 12% of a sample with fewer than 55,000 clones, 75% to 90% of them seen once. The sequenced sample consisted of peripheral blood. Receptors were obtained from a human donor with melanoma.

V usage is TRBV18 and J usage is TRBJ1-2; TRBD1 matches 8 bases. The CDR3 spans 16 residues. Germline V gene sequence: CDR1 KGHSH, CDR2 LQKENI. V lost 3 bases to trimming and J lost 13 bases; unmatched junction nucleotides: 19. CDR3 in amino acids: CASSPPYVRNRGSSTF. The CDR3 bases are TGTGCCAGCTCACCCCCCTATGTCCGAAACAGGGGGAGTTCCACCTTC.

The chain recombines TRBV11-2 with TRBJ1-1; no definite D call. Trimming took 1 base from V and 1 from J, leaving 10 bases between them. Germline V lookup: CDR1 SGHAT, CDR2 FQNNGV. CDR3 length equals 15 residues. The CDR3 loop reads CASSLVAGANTEAFF. The CDR3 DNA sequence: TGTGCCAGCAGCTTAGTAGCGGGAGCGAACACTGAAGCTTTCTTT.

The chain employs TRBV30 and TRBJ2-7, with no clear D. The germline CDR1 and CDR2 sequences are GTSNPN and SVGIG (reference sequence). CDR3 size: 13 residues. With 0 bases removed from V and 3 bases from J, the gap between germline ends came to 9 bases. The CDR3 region has the DNA TGTGCCTGGAGTGTGGCTCTAGACTACGAGCAGTACTTC. Translated, it gives CAWSVALDYEQYF. Full variable domain (missing parts from reference TRBV30 and TRBJ2-7): SQTIHQWPATLVQPVGSPLSLECTVEGTSNPNLYWYRQAAGRGLQLLFYSVGIGQISSEVPQNLSASRPQDRQFILSSKKLLLSDSGFYLCAWSVALDYEQYFGPGTRLTVT.

V usage is TRBV14 and J usage is TRBJ2-7; the D gene could be TRBD1 or TRBD2 (6 bases each). Germline CDR1 and CDR2: SGHDN and FVKESK. The V end lost 1 base, the J end lost 4 bases, and 26 bases lay between the germline ends. The CDR3 has 19 amino acids. The chain's CDR3 is CASSQGLTRGLPPWYEQYF. The CDR3 nucleotides are TGTGCCAGCAGCCAAGGCCTTACTCGGGGGCTACCCCCCTGGTACGAGCAGTACTTC. The entire variable domain, with the rest obtained from reference TRBV14 and TRBJ2-7, is as follows: EAGVTQFPSHSVIEKGQTVTLRCDPISGHDNLYWYRRVMGKEIKFLLHFVKESKQDESGMPNNRFLAERTGGTYSTLKVQPAELEDSGVYFCASSQGLTRGLPPWYEQYFGPGTRLTVT.

This chain links TRBV25-1 with TRBJ2-7, with 11 bases lining up with TRBD1. V dropped 3 bases and J dropped 5; count of bases not matched to a gene: 6. Germline CDR1 is MGHDK and CDR2 is SYGVNS. This CDR3 is built from 15 residues. The CDR3 DNA follows: TGTGCCAGCAGTGATTGGGACAGGGGGGGAGACGAGCAGTACTTC. It encodes CASSDWDRGGDEQYF.

J is TRBJ1-1 and V is TRBV30; TRBD1 might be the D (5 bases). Germline CDR1 GTSNPN, CDR2 SVGIG (reference sequence). Trimming pared 1 base from V and 1 base from J, leaving 13 bases between. The CDR3 consists of 15 residues. CDR3 region: CAWSGGRQRNTEAFF. DNA of the CDR3: TGTGCCTGGAGTGGGGGGAGACAGAGGAACACTGAAGCTTTCTTT.

This chain uses TRBV2 with TRBJ1-1; maybe TRBD1 (5 bases). The CDR3 is 13 amino acids. The V gene lost 6 bases and the J gene lost 4 bases, with 12 bases spanning the gap. CDR1 and CDR2 (germline): SNHLY, FYNNEI. DNA of the CDR3: TGTGCCAGCAGGGGGGTGCAGTTCACTGAAGCTTTCTTT. Its translation: CASRGVQFTEAFF.

The chain joins TRBV19 to TRBJ1-2; D may be TRBD1 (5 bases). Trimming took 4 bases from V and 8 from J, leaving 17 bases between them. The germline gives CDR1 LNHDA, CDR2 SQIVND (reference sequence). The CDR3 loop spans 14 amino acids. The CDR3 sequence: CASSTREGSSGYTF. DNA for the CDR3: TGTGCCAGTAGTACCAGGGAGGGATCTTCGGGCTACACCTTC.

The V and J genes are TRBV9 and TRBJ2-7; TRBD1 aligns across 9 bases. The CDR3 sequence is 15 residues long. With 0 bases clipped from V and 1 base from J, the junction kept 2 bases outside the gene matches. CDR1 and CDR2 (germline): SGDLS, YYNGEE. CDR3: CASSVEQGASYEQYF. Here the CDR3 DNA reads TGTGCCAGCAGCGTAGAACAGGGGGCGTCCTACGAGCAGTACTTC.

The V gene is TRBV4-1, the J gene TRBJ1-1; possible D gene TRBD1, 6 bases. Germline CDR1 MGHRA, CDR2 YSYEKL. V lost 0 bases and J 6 bases, leaving 14 bases between the germline ends. This CDR3 has 15 residues. CDR3 sequence reads: CASSQESTGNAEAFF. The CDR3 nucleotides read TGCGCCAGCAGCCAAGAAAGTACAGGGAATGCTGAAGCTTTCTTT.

The rearrangement links TRBV6-6 to TRBJ2-5, with D tentatively TRBD1 (5 bases). The J call may be wrong; the DNA end is better matched by TRBJ2-7. CDR3 length equals 15 residues. Per the germline V gene, CDR1 is MNHNY and CDR2 is SVGAGI (reference sequence). CDR3 nucleotide sequence: TGTGCCAGCAGTTACTCGTTGGGGCCCGCCTACGAGCAGTACTTC. Translating it yields CASSYSLGPAYEQYF.

The chain recombines TRBV4-1 with TRBJ1-4, with D unclear. Deletions cut 7 bases from V and 1 base from J, with 7 bases between. In germline, CDR1 is MGHRA, CDR2 YSYEKL. This CDR3 is built from 13 residues. This CDR3 reads CASTRGTNEKLFF. The DNA of the CDR3 is TGCGCCAGCACCCGGGGAACTAATGAAAAACTGTTTTTT.

This clone appeared a single time. The rearrangement joins TRBV28 to TRBJ1-4; no clear D. The CDR3 is 13 amino acids. V lost 9 bases and J 0 bases, leaving 8 bases between the germline ends. Germline V lookup: CDR1 MDHEN, CDR2 SYDVKM. CDR3 in DNA: TGTGCCAGTTTAGGGCCAACTAATGAAAAACTGTTTTTT. Translating gives CASLGPTNEKLFF.

The chain is built from TRBV25-1 and TRBJ1-3; 7 bases are shared with TRBD1. The V gene's germline CDR1 is MGHDK and CDR2 SYGVNS. The CDR3 consists of 17 residues. The J segment lost 0 bases and the V segment lost 4 bases, leaving 9 bases of the junction unmatched. CDR3 sequence (DNA): TGTGCCAGCAGTGGCACCCCGGGGACAGACTCTGGAAACACCATATATTTT. This gives the protein CASSGTPGTDSGNTIYF.

The CDR3 loop is CASSSRDGANVLTF. The CDR3 nucleotides are TGTGCCAGCAGCTCTAGGGATGGGGCCAACGTCCTGACTTTC. This chain links TRBV7-9 with TRBJ2-6; no firm D call. This CDR3 spans 14 amino acids. V was pared by 4 bases and J by 3 bases, with 7 bases between. Germline values: CDR1 SEHNR, CDR2 FQNEAQ (reference sequence). The full variable domain, its missing parts supplied by reference TRBV7-9 and TRBJ2-6, is DTGVSQNPRHKITKRGQNVTFRCDPISEHNRLYWYRQTLGQGPEFLTYFQNEAQLEKSRLLSDRFSAERPKGSFSTLEIQRTEQGDSAMYLCASSSRDGANVLTFGAGSRLTVL.

The V and J genes are TRBV5-1 and TRBJ2-7; a possible D gene is TRBD2 (5 bases). Trimming cost V 4 bases and J 6 bases, with 14 bases left between them. CDR3 length: 13 residues. Germline V lookup: CDR1 SGHRS, CDR2 YFSETQ. The CDR3 DNA is TGCGCCAGCAGCCCTCGGGGAGACCGCGAGCAGTACTTC. The encoded protein is CASSPRGDREQYF.

The gene calls are TRBV7-9 and TRBJ1-2; no definite D call. The CDR3 spans 14 residues. Trimming took 1 base from V and 0 from J, leaving 6 bases between them. The V gene's germline CDR1 is SEHNR and CDR2 FQNEAQ (reference sequence). For the CDR3, the DNA is TGTGCCAGCAGCTTAGGTTCCGCTAACTATGGCTACACCTTC. Translation gives CASSLGSANYGYTF.

The chain has TRBV19 and TRBJ2-2; TRBD2 might be the D (5 bases). The CDR3 contains 13 residues. V was trimmed by 3 bases and J by 6 bases, leaving 8 bases between them. The germline V gene encodes CDR1 LNHDA and CDR2 SQIVND (reference sequence). The CDR3 sequence: CASSMEEAGELFF. The CDR3 nucleotides read TGTGCCAGTAGTATGGAGGAGGCCGGGGAGCTGTTTTTT.

The rearrangement links TRBV18 to TRBJ2-3, with TRBD1 identical over 11 bases. V shed 5 bases and J 2 bases; nucleotides not matched to a gene: 3. The CDR3 consists of 15 residues. Germline V gene lookup returns CDR1 KGHSH and CDR2 LQKENI. The chain's CDR3 is CASSSGQGDTDTQYF. Here the CDR3 DNA reads TGTGCCAGCTCATCGGGACAGGGGGACACAGATACGCAGTATTTT. Filled out from reference TRBV18 and TRBJ2-3, the complete variable domain reads NAGVMQNPRHLVRRRGQEARLRCSPMKGHSHVYWYRQLPEEGLKFMVYLQKENIIDESGMPKERFSAEFPKEGPSILRIQQVVRGDSAAYFCASSSGQGDTDTQYFGPGTRLTVL.

The chain is built from TRBV28 and TRBJ1-2, with unresolved D. This CDR3 spans 14 amino acids. Germline V gene lookup returns CDR1 MDHEN and CDR2 SYDVKM. V lost 6 bases and J lost 4, with 15 bases in between. The CDR3 loop reads CASSTPDSAYGYTF. The DNA of the CDR3 is TGTGCCAGCAGCACCCCGGACTCTGCCTATGGCTACACCTTC.

The V and J genes are TRBV2 and TRBJ1-2; 8 bases map to TRBD1. This CDR3 spans 13 amino acids. Germline CDR1 reads SNHLY; CDR2 reads FYNNEI. V lost 4 bases and J lost 10; bases outside the gene matches: 8. The CDR3 DNA is TGTGCCAGCAGTGTGTCACAGGGGGAGGCCTACACCTTC. It is translated as CASSVSQGEAYTF.

In DNA form, the CDR3 reads TGTGCCAGTAGCCAGACAGGGCTTTCCCTCTATGGCTACACCTTC. Encoded protein: CASSQTGLSLYGYTF. This chain connects TRBV19 to TRBJ1-2; 7 bases agree with TRBD1. V gave up 6 bases and J gave up 4 bases; unmatched junction bases: 11. The CDR3 extends over 15 amino acids. Looked up from germline, CDR1 is LNHDA and CDR2 is SQIVND (reference sequence). The full variable domain, its missing parts supplied by reference TRBV19 and TRBJ1-2, is DGGITQSPKYLFRKEGQNVTLSCEQNLNHDAMYWYRQDPGQGLRLIYYSQIVNDFQKGDIAEGYSVSREKKESFPLTVTSAQKNPTAFYLCASSQTGLSLYGYTFGSGTRLTVV.

The CDR3 region is CASSWGTSGVQDTQYF. Here the CDR3 DNA reads TGTGCCAGCAGCTGGGGGACTAGCGGGGTTCAAGATACGCAGTATTTT. The chain is built from TRBV13 and TRBJ2-3; 13 bases are shared with TRBD2. After removal of 4 bases from V and 5 bases from J, the junction contained 6 bases not matched to a gene. Germline assignment: CDR1 PRHDT and CDR2 FYEKMQ (reference sequence). CDR3 size: 16 residues. The whole variable domain, remainder taken from reference TRBV13 and TRBJ2-3, is AAGVIQSPRHLIKEKRETATLKCYPIPRHDTVYWYQQGPGQDPQFLISFYEKMQSDKGSIPDRFSAQQFSDYHSELNMSSLELGDSALYFCASSWGTSGVQDTQYFGPGTRLTVL.

This chain joins TRBV9 and TRBJ1-5; D uncertain. Germline lookup yields CDR1 SGDLS and CDR2 YYNGEE. Trimming removed 2 bases at V and 0 bases at J, with 3 bases between. CDR3 length: 13 residues. CDR3 region: CASSVRSNQPQHF. CDR3 nucleotides: TGTGCCAGCAGCGTTCGTAGCAATCAGCCCCAGCATTTT.

V gene TRBV4-2 combines with J gene TRBJ2-6, with D unclear. Trimming left V 2 bases short and J 2 bases short, with 13 bases between. CDR1 is LGHNA and CDR2 is YNFKEQ in the germline V gene. CDR3 length: 17 residues. This CDR3 reads CASSQLSALTGANVLTF. The CDR3 nucleotides are TGTGCCAGCAGCCAACTTTCAGCGCTCACTGGGGCCAACGTCCTGACTTTC.